Listed below are T cell receptor beta chains from one sample, sequenced in a study of cytomegalovirus exposure and HLA in healthy donors. This table comes from immunoSEQ multiplex PCR, and its TCRdb copy is limited to in-frame clones, with some not included. The data show 260,000 or so clones, with about 90% seen just once and around 3.1% held by the top ten. The sequenced material came from PBMCs. The receptors come from a woman in her thirties in good health and CMV-seronegative. Each CDR3 is given with its conserved first and last residue. A D gene is named only where the DNA matches it firmly. Part of the rows lack a size; the others show once, few, many or a class for expanded clones.

d_gene	j_gene	abundance	v_gene	CDR3nt	CDR3aa
TRBD2	TRBJ2-3	-	TRBV11-2	TGTGCCAGCAGCCCGGGGGCGGGAGGTACAGATACGCAGTATTTT	CASSPGAGGTDTQYF
-	TRBJ2-3	once	TRBV7-2	TGTGCCAGCAGCTTAACACTTGTAACAGATACGCAGTATTTT	CASSLTLVTDTQYF
-	TRBJ1-2	-	TRBV5-1	TGCGCCAGCAGCTTGGAGTCAGGGGCCTTCTATGGCTACACCTTC	CASSLESGAFYGYTF
-	TRBJ2-5	-	TRBV11-3	TGTGCCAGCAGCTACCGGACAGCCCAAGAGACCCAGTACTTC	CASSYRTAQETQYF
-	TRBJ1-2	-	TRBV28	TGTGCCAGCAGCCCTCAGGGATTTAACGGCTACACCTTC	CASSPQGFNGYTF
TRBD2	TRBJ2-1	-	TRBV19	TGTGCCAGTAGTATAGACTCGCTAGCGGGAGTCAATGAGCAGTTCTTC	CASSIDSLAGVNEQFF
TRBD1	TRBJ2-7	-	TRBV4-3	TGCGCCAGCAGCCATGACAGGGGCGGTAGCTACGAGCAGTACTTC	CASSHDRGGSYEQYF
-	TRBJ2-1	-	TRBV10-3	TGTGCCATCACCGGGGACGGCTCCTACAATGAGCAGTTCTTC	CAITGDGSYNEQFF
-	TRBJ2-1	few	TRBV5-6	TGTGCCAGCAGCCGGAAGGCCCGCTCCTACAATGAGCAGTTCTTC	CASSRKARSYNEQFF
TRBD1	TRBJ1-4	-	TRBV5-1	TGCGCCAGCAGTCAGACAGGGTTCGGGGAAAAACTGTTTTTT	CASSQTGFGEKLFF
-	TRBJ2-7	-	TRBV10-3	TGTGCCATCAGTGAGTTACGAGAAGGCGAGCAGTACTTC	CAISELREGEQYF
TRBD1	TRBJ2-2	-	TRBV25-1	TGTGCCAGCAGTGAACCTCCGGGACAGGGAATCACCGGGGAGCTGTTTTTT	CASSEPPGQGITGELFF
TRBD1	TRBJ1-4	-	TRBV19	TGTGCCAGTAGTCTCCCGGGACAGGGAGACGAAAAACTGTTTTTT	CASSLPGQGDEKLFF
-	TRBJ2-1	-	TRBV6-1	TGTGCCAGCAGTGAAGGCGATGAGCAGTTCTTC	CASSEGDEQFF
-	TRBJ2-7	few	TRBV25-1	TGTGCCAGCAGTCACGACGCAACCCCCTACGAGCAGTACTTC	CASSHDATPYEQYF
-	TRBJ2-3	-	TRBV9	TGTGCCAGCAGCGTAGAACGGGGAATCACAGATACGCAGTATTTT	CASSVERGITDTQYF
-	TRBJ1-2	-	TRBV28	TGTGCCAGCAGTTGGGGGGGGGCCCATGGCTACACCTTC	CASSWGGAHGYTF
-	TRBJ2-1	-	TRBV19	TGTGCCAGTAGTACAGGACTGGGCCACAATGAGCAGTTCTTC	CASSTGLGHNEQFF
-	TRBJ1-4	-	TRBV25-1	TGTGCCAGCAGTGAAGGTTCTGGCAGAAAACTGTTTTTT	CASSEGSGRKLFF
-	TRBJ1-5	-	TRBV19	TGTGCCAGCGAGGGGCCGCCCCAGCATTTT	CASEGPPQHF
-	TRBJ2-3	-	TRBV9	TGTGCCAGCAGCGTCACAGGCGAACCCACAGATACGCAGTATTTT	CASSVTGEPTDTQYF
TRBD2	TRBJ2-2	once	TRBV29-1	TGCAGCGCGTCGGTCCGGGAGGGGACCGGGGAGCTGTTTTTT	CSASVREGTGELFF
TRBD1	TRBJ1-2	-	TRBV15	TGTGCCACCAGCAGCGGACAGGGGGCGGTTGGCTACACCTTC	CATSSGQGAVGYTF
TRBD2	TRBJ2-7	-	TRBV25-1	TGTGCCAGCAGTGATCCGAGCGGGATCTCCTACGAGCAGTACTTC	CASSDPSGISYEQYF
-	TRBJ1-5	-	TRBV28	TGTGCCAGCGGGCCTTCTCTACTCCCCCAGCATTTT	CASGPSLLPQHF
-	TRBJ2-7	-	TRBV27	TGTGCCAGCAGTAAAACAGGGACTTGGGAGCAGTACTTC	CASSKTGTWEQYF
-	TRBJ2-4	-	TRBV5-8	TGTGCCAGCATGGGGGCAAGAAGTGCAAACATTCAGTACTTC	CASMGARSANIQYF
-	TRBJ2-7	-	TRBV19	TGTGCCAGTAGGTCTGGGTCAGGACCTTCCTACGAGCAGTACTTC	CASRSGSGPSYEQYF
TRBD2	TRBJ2-1	-	TRBV7-8	TGTGCCAGCAGCTTAGCTCTAGCGGGAGGGCCGGGAGAGCAGTTCTTC	CASSLALAGGPGEQFF
-	TRBJ2-1	-	TRBV15	TGTGCCATTCGGGACTCCTCCTCCTACAATGAGCAGTTCTTC	CAIRDSSSYNEQFF